The 26 T cell receptor beta chains in this list originate from one sample, sequenced in a study of blood T cell repertoires in COVID-19. Assay used: immunoSEQ multiplex PCR; TCRdb lists only in-frame clones, some missing. The sample contains about 190,000 clones, 84% of which appear only once. The sequenced material came from peripheral blood. These receptors all come from a man aged 25 to 45 with active or convalescent COVID-19.

This chain connects TRBV29-1 to TRBJ1-4; D perhaps matches TRBD1 (6 bases). Between the trimmed V and J ends, which lost 5 bases and 4 bases, there was a span of 17 bases. The germline gives CDR1 SQVTM, CDR2 ANQGSEA. The CDR3 consists of 15 residues. The CDR3 nucleotides are TGCAGCGTTCCGCTGTGGGACACGGGTAATGAAAAACTGTTTTTT. Its translation is CSVPLWDTGNEKLFF.

The chain combines TRBV10-3 with TRBJ1-2; TRBD1 matches 8 bases. This CDR3 is 14 amino acids long. Germline V gives CDR1 ENHRY, CDR2 SYGVKD. The J segment lost 6 bases and the V segment lost 4 bases, leaving 7 bases of the junction unmatched. In DNA form, the CDR3 reads TGTGCCATCAGTGGAGGGCAGGGGGCTGATGGCTACACCTTC. This encodes CAISGGQGADGYTF.

The CDR3 sequence is CASSVGTGGDTGELFF. CDR3 in DNA: TGCGCCAGCAGTGTCGGGACAGGGGGCGACACCGGGGAGCTGTTTTTT. This chain connects TRBV10-1 to TRBJ2-2; 12 nucleotides agree with TRBD1. J lost 3 bases, V lost 4 bases, and 3 bases had no gene match. Germline V lookup: CDR1 WNHNN, CDR2 SYGVQD (reference sequence). This CDR3 has 16 residues.

The J gene is TRBJ1-2, the V gene TRBV19; D call uncertain. There are 17 residues in the CDR3. The ends were cut back, 3 bases at V and 7 bases at J, with 24 bases in the middle. Looked up from germline, CDR1 is LNHDA and CDR2 is SQIVND (reference sequence). The CDR3 bases are TGTGCCAGTAGTATTCCCATCCGCCAAGGGATGGGAGGTGGCTACACCTTC. This translates into CASSIPIRQGMGGGYTF. Complete variable domain (other parts from reference TRBV19 and TRBJ1-2): DGGITQSPKYLFRKEGQNVTLSCEQNLNHDAMYWYRQDPGQGLRLIYYSQIVNDFQKGDIAEGYSVSREKKESFPLTVTSAQKNPTAFYLCASSIPIRQGMGGGYTFGSGTRLTVV.

This chain connects TRBV4-3 to TRBJ2-1; TRBD2 is a possible D gene (5 bases). Trimming stripped 3 bases from V and 6 bases from J, with 15 bases between. Germline values: CDR1 LGHNA, CDR2 YSLEER. The CDR3 length is 15 residues. The CDR3 coding sequence is TGCGCCAGCAGCCAGCGGACTCAATACGGCAATGAGCAGTTCTTC. Translation: CASSQRTQYGNEQFF.

The chain couples TRBV11-3 to TRBJ2-2; 7 bases map to TRBD1. Germline V gene data show CDR1 as SGHNT and CDR2 as YENEEA. The CDR3 is 15 amino acids. Trimming cost V 1 base and J 1 base; bases outside gene matches: 0. CDR3 protein: CASSLGTGNTGELFF. The CDR3, as DNA: TGTGCCAGCAGCTTAGGGACAGGGAACACCGGGGAGCTGTTTTTT.

The chain employs TRBV18 and TRBJ1-4; 8 bases line up with TRBD1. After removal of 1 base from V and 0 bases from J, the junction contained 4 bases not matched to a gene. This CDR3 spans 17 amino acids. CDR1 KGHSH and CDR2 LQKENI come from the germline V gene. CDR3 coding DNA: TGTGCCAGCTCACCACGGACAGGGACCCCAACTAATGAAAAACTGTTTTTT. Protein sequence: CASSPRTGTPTNEKLFF.

CDR3 amino acids: CASSEDRAYEQYF. Written as DNA, the CDR3 is TGTGCCAGCAGTGAAGACAGGGCCTACGAGCAGTACTTC. The J gene is TRBJ2-7, the V gene TRBV6-1; D is possibly TRBD1 (6 bases). The CDR3 consists of 13 residues. V was clipped by 1 base and J by 2 bases, with 6 bases between them. Per germline, CDR1 MNHNS and CDR2 SASEGT.

This chain's CDR3 is CASSQDARYGYTF. The DNA for the CDR3 is TGTGCCAGCAGCCAGGATGCTCGATATGGCTACACCTTC. This sequence joins TRBV6-5 and TRBJ1-2, with D hard to call. With 6 bases removed from V and 5 bases from J, the gap between germline ends came to 13 bases. The germline CDR1 and CDR2 sequences are MNHEY and SVGAGI. The CDR3 spans 13 residues.

This clone has only a few counts. V gene TRBV7-8 combines with J gene TRBJ1-2; 9 bases are a match to TRBD1. After removal of 3 bases from V and 11 bases from J, the junction contained 4 bases not matched to a gene. This CDR3 is 12 amino acids long. The germline gives CDR1 SGHVS, CDR2 FQNEAQ. The CDR3 DNA is TGTGCCAGCAGCTTGGACAGGGGACGGTACACCTTC. It translates to CASSLDRGRYTF.

This clone has just one count. The chain joins TRBV10-3 to TRBJ2-5; possible D gene TRBD1, 6 bases. The CDR3 is 13 amino acids. V was trimmed by 9 bases and J by 5 bases, leaving 16 bases between them. The germline CDR1 and CDR2 sequences are ENHRY and SYGVKD. CDR3 nucleotide sequence: TGTGCCATGAGAGCAGGGGTTGGGGAGACCCAGTACTTC. As protein: CAMRAGVGETQYF.

This clone was detected once. The chain has TRBV9 and TRBJ2-3; the D gene is possibly TRBD2 (6 bases). Germline CDR1 SGDLS, CDR2 YYNGEE. V lost 4 bases, J lost 0 bases, and 15 bases lay in between. The CDR3 length is 16 residues. This chain's CDR3 is CASSLRREQSTDTQYF. The CDR3 nucleotides read TGTGCCAGCAGCCTGAGGAGGGAGCAGAGCACAGATACGCAGTATTTT.

The chain recombines TRBV10-3 with TRBJ2-5, with TRBD2 matching over 8 bases. This CDR3 region has 12 residues. CDR1 is ENHRY and CDR2 is SYGVKD in the germline V gene. V shed 10 bases and J 5 bases; nucleotides not matched to a gene: 6. Here the CDR3 reads CATTSGGETQYF. DNA for the CDR3: TGTGCCACCACTAGCGGTGGGGAGACCCAGTACTTC.

This clone was seen only once. This sequence joins TRBV10-3 and TRBJ2-7; 12 bases agree with TRBD1. In germline, CDR1 is ENHRY, CDR2 SYGVKD. The CDR3 has 13 residues. Trimming removed 10 bases from V and 7 bases from J; junction bases left unmatched: 8. In DNA, the CDR3 is TGTGCCACTTCGGGACAGGGGGCGGGAGAGCAGTACGTC. This sequence encodes CATSGQGAGEQYV.

The chain carries TRBV19 and TRBJ2-7; 10 nucleotides match TRBD1. Germline CDR1 LNHDA, CDR2 SQIVND (reference sequence). The length of the CDR3 is 13 residues. The V gene end was trimmed by 6 bases and the J gene end by 5 bases; junction bases not matched to a gene: 4. DNA of the CDR3: TGTGCCAGTAGCCCCGGGACAGGGGACGAGCAGTACTTC. Translating it yields CASSPGTGDEQYF.

CDR3 coding DNA: TGCGCCAGCAGTAATATCCAGGGGGCTGAAGCTTTCTTT. This gives the protein CASSNIQGAEAFF. The V and J genes are TRBV10-1 and TRBJ1-1; 7 positions match TRBD1. V lost 5 bases and J lost 6; bases outside the gene matches: 6. Germline V gene data show CDR1 as WNHNN and CDR2 as SYGVQD (reference sequence). This CDR3 spans 13 amino acids.

J is TRBJ1-5 and V is TRBV4-3; a weak D match, TRBD1 (5 bases). Trimming cost V 3 bases and J 4 bases, with 19 bases left between them. The CDR3 length is 17 residues. The germline gives CDR1 LGHNA, CDR2 YSLEER. CDR3 bases: TGCGCCAGCAGCCACAGCGTTAGGGACTCGGGAAATCAGCCCCAGCATTTT. Its protein product is CASSHSVRDSGNQPQHF.

The gene calls are TRBV9 and TRBJ1-1, with unresolved D. Germline assignment: CDR1 SGDLS and CDR2 YYNGEE. V lost 3 bases, J lost 3 bases, and 21 bases lay in between. The CDR3 runs 17 residues. CDR3 residues: CASSARNPFGEYTEAFF. CDR3 sequence (DNA): TGTGCCAGCAGCGCAAGGAATCCATTTGGAGAATACACTGAAGCTTTCTTT.

V is TRBV6-4 and J is TRBJ2-3; 9 bases align to TRBD2. The CDR3 contains 15 residues. The J segment lost 4 bases and the V segment lost 3 bases, leaving 5 bases of the junction unmatched. CDR1 and CDR2 from the germline V gene are MRHNA and SNTAGT. The CDR3, as DNA: TGTGCCAGCAGTGAGGTAGCGGGAGCCCCAGATACGCAGTATTTT. Translation: CASSEVAGAPDTQYF.

The rearrangement links TRBV7-9 to TRBJ1-4; D is uncertain. The V gene lost 7 bases and the J gene lost 5 bases, with 5 bases spanning the gap. The CDR3 is 11 amino acids. CDR1 and CDR2 (germline): SEHNR, FQNEAQ (reference sequence). The chain's CDR3 is CASKENEKLFF. The DNA for the CDR3 is TGTGCCAGCAAGGAGAATGAAAAACTGTTTTTT.

J is TRBJ1-1 and V is TRBV7-9, with a possible D match to TRBD1 (5 bases). The V and J ends lost 1 base and 10 bases respectively, with 13 bases between them. CDR1 SEHNR and CDR2 FQNEAQ come from the germline V gene (reference sequence). This CDR3 is built from 13 residues. CDR3: CASSLGGGDRAFF. In DNA form, the CDR3 reads TGTGCCAGCAGCTTAGGGGGAGGTGACAGAGCTTTCTTT.

This chain uses TRBV2 with TRBJ1-5; a possible D gene is TRBD1 (5 bases). With 4 bases removed from V and 4 bases from J, the gap between germline ends came to 11 bases. CDR1 is SNHLY and CDR2 is FYNNEI in the germline V gene. This CDR3 spans 14 amino acids. The CDR3, as DNA: TGTGCCAGCAGTGTGGGACTACAAAATCAGCCCCAGCATTTT. It encodes CASSVGLQNQPQHF.

V gene TRBV7-9 combines with J gene TRBJ1-6; D is ambiguous. Germline lookup yields CDR1 SEHNR and CDR2 FQNEAQ (reference sequence). Trimming pared 1 base from V and 10 bases from J, leaving 14 bases between. The CDR3 is made up of 15 amino acids. The CDR3 is CASSLGSGGTSPLHF. As DNA, the CDR3 is TGTGCCAGCAGCTTAGGATCAGGTGGCACCTCACCCCTCCACTTT.

The chain combines TRBV10-1 with TRBJ1-1, with 7 bases aligning to TRBD1. Germline V gene data show CDR1 as WNHNN and CDR2 as SYGVQD (reference sequence). CDR3 length equals 13 residues. J lost 9 bases, V lost 3 bases, and 7 bases had no gene match. The CDR3 protein is CASSEGQGDKAFF. CDR3 DNA: TGCGCCAGCAGTGAAGGGCAGGGGGACAAAGCTTTCTTT.

The chain has TRBV5-8 and TRBJ2-7; D unresolved. The germline V and J ends were trimmed by 4 bases and 4 bases, with 6 bases remaining between them. The CDR3 consists of 11 residues. Looked up from germline, CDR1 is SGHTS and CDR2 is YDEGEE. Here the CDR3 reads CASSPGYEQYV. For the CDR3, the DNA is TGTGCCAGCAGCCCAGGATACGAGCAGTACGTC.

The chain links TRBV28 to TRBJ2-5; 7 positions agree with TRBD1. In germline, CDR1 is MDHEN, CDR2 SYDVKM. The V segment lost 7 bases and the J segment 2 bases; nucleotides outside the gene matches: 10. The CDR3 is made up of 15 amino acids. The CDR3: CASKGAGTQQETQYF. As DNA, the CDR3 is TGTGCCAGCAAGGGGGCAGGGACGCAACAAGAGACCCAGTACTTC. The full variable domain, completed using reference TRBV28 and TRBJ2-5, is DVKVTQSSRYLVKRTGEKVFLECVQDMDHENMFWYRQDPGLGLRLIYFSYDVKMKEKGDIPEGYSVSREKKERFSLILESASTNQTSMYLCASKGAGTQQETQYFGPGTRLLVL.